The 18 T cell receptor beta chains given below trace back to one sample, sequenced in a study of blood T cell repertoires in COVID-19. Produced via immunoSEQ multiplex PCR; TCRdb's table is partial and in-frame only. The table shows tens of thousands of clones, with just over 85% occurring only once. The sequencing input was peripheral blood. Every receptor here comes from a human donor in a cohort sampled during active COVID-19.

This clone has just one count. V gene TRBV7-6 combines with J gene TRBJ2-3; the match to TRBD1 covers 7 bases. This CDR3 has 14 residues. From germline, CDR1 is SGHVS and CDR2 FNYEAQ. Losses at the gene ends were 5 bases for V and 3 bases for J; bases not matched to a gene: 5. CDR3 sequence: CASSLDRETDTQYF. The CDR3, as DNA: TGTGCCAGCAGCCTCGACAGGGAGACAGATACGCAGTATTTT. Based on the CDR3 plus reference TRBV7-6 and TRBJ2-3, the full variable domain is GAGVSQSPRYKVTKRGQDVALRCDPISGHVSLYWYRQALGQGPEFLTYFNYEAQQDKSGLPNDRFSAERPEGSISTLTIQRTEQRDSAMYRCASSLDRETDTQYFGPGTRLTVL.

The rearrangement uses TRBV7-8 and TRBJ2-7; 7 positions agree with TRBD1. The trim removed 4 bases at V and 3 bases at J, leaving 9 bases unmatched. CDR1 is SGHVS, CDR2 FQNEAQ, per germline. This CDR3 is built from 15 residues. The CDR3 region has the DNA TGTGCCAGCAGCTCGTCCGGGACAGAAAGCTACGAGCAGTACTTC. Translated: CASSSSGTESYEQYF.

The CDR3 coding sequence is TGCGCCAGCAGCCAAGACGTTCAGGGAAGCTCCTACAATGAGCAGTTCTTC. As protein: CASSQDVQGSSYNEQFF. This chain connects TRBV4-1 to TRBJ2-1, with D tentatively TRBD1 (5 bases). V lost 0 bases to trimming and J lost 0 bases, with 12 bases between them. Germline CDR1 is MGHRA and CDR2 is YSYEKL. There are 17 residues in the CDR3.

This clone was recorded once. This chain joins TRBV4-1 and TRBJ1-2; 7 nucleotides line up with TRBD1. The CDR3 length is 16 residues. Germline CDR1 reads MGHRA; CDR2 reads YSYEKL. J gave up 3 bases and V 0 bases, and 7 bases lay outside the gene matches. CDR3 sequence reads: CASSQDNRGFDYGYTF. The CDR3 DNA reads TGCGCCAGCAGCCAAGATAACAGGGGATTTGACTATGGCTACACCTTC.

This chain connects TRBV28 to TRBJ1-6, with 7 bases that match TRBD1. The trim removed 6 bases at V and 5 bases at J, leaving 7 bases unmatched. The length of the CDR3 is 15 residues. Germline values: CDR1 MDHEN, CDR2 SYDVKM. The DNA for the CDR3 is TGTGCCAGCAGGGTTCGGGACAGAAATAATTCACCCCTCCACTTT. The encoded protein is CASRVRDRNNSPLHF.

This chain uses TRBV30 with TRBJ2-7; TRBD1 matches at 7 bases. CDR1 is GTSNPN and CDR2 is SVGIG in the germline V gene (reference sequence). Trimming cost V 8 bases and J 3 bases; bases outside gene matches: 10. There are 13 residues in the CDR3. The CDR3 loop reads CAATGTVGYEQYF. The CDR3, as DNA: TGTGCCGCTACCGGGACAGTGGGCTACGAGCAGTACTTC.

The chain combines TRBV18 with TRBJ2-1, with D perhaps TRBD2 (6 bases). The CDR3 consists of 16 residues. Deletions cut 0 bases from V and 9 bases from J, with 18 bases between. Per germline, CDR1 KGHSH and CDR2 LQKENI. The CDR3 region has the DNA TGTGCCAGCTCACCACCGGGACTCGCGAATGGGGGTGAGCAGTTCTTC. Its protein is CASSPPGLANGGEQFF.

J is TRBJ2-5 and V is TRBV3-1 (or the pseudogene TRBV3-2), with D maybe TRBD2 (6 bases). V lost 1 base and J lost 5, with 11 bases in between. The CDR3 is 14 residues long. Germline V gives CDR1 LGHDT, CDR2 YNNKEL (reference sequence). As DNA, the CDR3 is TGTGCCAGCAGCCAAGGCAGGGCGGGGGAGACCCAGTACTTC. It encodes CASSQGRAGETQYF.

The chain employs TRBV5-1 and TRBJ1-1; D is possibly TRBD1 (6 bases). Germline lookup yields CDR1 SGHRS and CDR2 YFSETQ. The V gene lost 1 base and the J gene lost 0 bases, with 19 bases spanning the gap. CDR3 length: 18 residues. The CDR3 loop reads CASSLRDNRFPMNTEAFF. As DNA, the CDR3 is TGCGCCAGCAGCTTGAGGGACAACCGGTTTCCAATGAACACTGAAGCTTTCTTT.

V and J are TRBV7-9 and TRBJ1-6, with 9 positions matching TRBD1. This CDR3 has 16 amino acids. CDR1 is SEHNR and CDR2 is FQNEAQ in the germline V gene (reference sequence). V shed 3 bases, J shed 9 bases, and the junction held 9 bases outside the gene matches. The DNA of the CDR3 is TGTGCCAGCAGCTTCCTCTTAGGACAGGGGAGTTCACCCCTCCACTTT. It translates to CASSFLLGQGSSPLHF.

The V call is TRBV14, the J call TRBJ2-3; 8 bases are shared with TRBD2. CDR1 is SGHDN and CDR2 is FVKESK in the germline V gene. The V and J ends lost 0 bases and 3 bases, in that order; junction bases with no gene match: 2. The CDR3 totals 15 residues. The CDR3 coding sequence is TGTGCCAGCAGCCAAGAAGGGACTAGAACAGATACGCAGTATTTT. It is translated as CASSQEGTRTDTQYF.

This clone appeared once. CDR3 amino acids: CASSLGLAGAPGGDTQYF. The DNA for the CDR3 is TGTGCCAGCAGCTTGGGGCTAGCGGGAGCCCCCGGGGGGGATACGCAGTATTTT. V gene TRBV5-6 combines with J gene TRBJ2-3, with 10 bases lining up with TRBD2. The V and J ends lost 0 bases and 6 bases, in that order; junction bases with no gene match: 13. Looked up from germline, CDR1 is SGHDT and CDR2 is YYEEEE. The CDR3 has 18 amino acids.

The rearrangement links TRBV7-2 to TRBJ2-5; 15 bases agree with TRBD2. The CDR3 runs 16 residues. Per germline, CDR1 SGHTA and CDR2 FQGNSA. With V trimmed by 5 bases and J by 2 bases, 3 bases remained unmatched. The CDR3 region is CASSPGLAGGQETQYF. CDR3 bases: TGTGCCAGCAGCCCGGGACTAGCGGGAGGTCAAGAGACCCAGTACTTC.

The J gene is TRBJ1-6, the V gene TRBV7-9; no clear D gene. This CDR3 is 13 amino acids long. The germline V gene has CDR1 SEHNR and CDR2 FQNEAQ (reference sequence). V dropped 5 bases and J dropped 6 bases, with 8 bases sitting between them. In DNA, the CDR3 is TGTGCCAGCAGCGCGGTCAGTAATTCACCCCTCCACTTT. It specifies CASSAVSNSPLHF.

The sample holds one count of this clone. The rearrangement joins TRBV5-1 to TRBJ2-5; 7 positions agree with TRBD1. Losses at the gene ends were 4 bases for V and 4 bases for J; bases not matched to a gene: 7. This CDR3 comprises 14 residues. Germline V CDR1 and CDR2: SGHRS, YFSETQ. The CDR3 loop is CASSKQGSGETQYF. The CDR3 DNA reads as TGCGCCAGCAGCAAACAGGGGTCAGGAGAGACCCAGTACTTC. Drawing the rest from reference TRBV5-1 and TRBJ2-5, the complete variable domain is KAGVTQTPRYLIKTRGQQVTLSCSPISGHRSVSWYQQTPGQGLQFLFEYFSETQRNKGNFPGRFSGRQFSNSRSEMNVSTLELGDSALYLCASSKQGSGETQYFGPGTRLLVL.

The chain links TRBV7-2 to TRBJ1-5; 8 bases are a match to TRBD1. Germline V gene sequence: CDR1 SGHTA, CDR2 FQGNSA. V lost 5 bases and J lost 7; bases outside the gene matches: 10. The CDR3 is 15 residues long. CDR3 region: CASSKDREVGQPQHF. CDR3 DNA sequence: TGTGCCAGCAGCAAGGACAGGGAGGTAGGACAGCCCCAGCATTTT.

The J gene is TRBJ1-3, the V gene TRBV30, with D tentatively TRBD1 (6 bases). Per the germline V gene, CDR1 is GTSNPN and CDR2 is SVGIG (reference sequence). The CDR3 has 18 amino acids. The V gene lost 1 base and the J gene lost 2 bases, with 21 bases spanning the gap. The CDR3 spells CAWSGLKRGTETGNTIYF. CDR3 DNA sequence: TGTGCCTGGAGTGGGTTAAAAAGGGGGACGGAGACTGGAAACACCATATATTTT.

The chain is built from TRBV2 and TRBJ2-2; TRBD2 aligns across 7 bases. V lost 10 bases, J lost 2 bases, and 10 bases stayed unmatched. Germline values: CDR1 SNHLY, CDR2 FYNNEI. The CDR3 totals 15 residues. In nucleotides, the CDR3 is TGTGCCATCCCTATGACTAGCTCTAACACCGGGGAGCTGTTTTTT. Translation: CAIPMTSSNTGELFF.